This entry describes one T cell receptor beta chain. Antigen: not known. This CDR3 has 14 amino acids. V was pared by 5 bases and J by 9 bases, with 17 bases between. The germline CDR1 and CDR2 sequences are SEHNR and FQNEAQ (reference sequence). This sample is part of a study of T cell clonotyping in hematopoietic cell transplantation. Overall study context: Recipients' pretransplant samples followed cytoreduction. General study results and limits: Pathologically expanded recipient clonotypes increased progressively from day 30 to day 180 as diversity fell.

This table comes from immunoSEQ multiplex PCR, and its TCRdb copy is limited to in-frame clones, with some not included. The sample lists about 38,000 clones; 85% to 95% were seen once. Time point described: recipient sample about 28 days before transplant, after cytoreduction. Recipient blood drawn about 28 days pretransplant and days 30, 100, 180 after. The sequencing here drew on peripheral blood mononuclear cells, taken before stem cell transplant. This clonotype originated in a man in his forties with chronic myeloid leukemia. Some clones in this sample may be carry-over from other donors' samples. V usage is TRBV7-9 and J usage is TRBJ1-5; maybe TRBD1 (6 bases). CDR3 sequence (DNA): TGTGCCAGCAGCGTGGGGAGGGGGGATCGGCCCCAGCATTTT. Protein: CASSVGRGDRPQHF.